These 16 T cell receptor beta chains were all obtained from the same sample, sequenced in a study of blood T cell repertoires in COVID-19. Clones were read by immunoSEQ multiplex PCR, and TCRdb kept only the in-frame ones, dropping some. This table holds 150,000 to 200,000 clones, over 90% found once. The sample consisted of peripheral blood. The receptors were sampled from a woman aged 60-75 years with COVID-19, enrolled during active disease.

The rearrangement links TRBV9 to TRBJ2-5; 9 bases agree with TRBD1. Germline values: CDR1 SGDLS, CDR2 YYNGEE. Unmatched junction bases numbered 7, after V lost 3 bases and J lost 4 bases. This CDR3 has 15 residues. The chain's CDR3 is CASSASTGGSETQYF. The CDR3 nucleotides are TGTGCCAGCAGCGCGTCGACAGGGGGGTCAGAGACCCAGTACTTC.

The chain employs TRBV12-3 or TRBV12-4 and TRBJ2-7; TRBD2 matches 7 bases. Germline trimming cut 6 bases from V and 4 bases from J; bases unmatched to any gene: 6. The CDR3 runs to 13 residues. Here the CDR3 DNA reads TGTGCCAGCAGACTGACCGGGGGGTACGAGCAGTACTTC. It specifies CASRLTGGYEQYF.

This chain uses TRBV11-1 with TRBJ2-7; the D is unclear. The V end was cut by 5 bases, the J end by 4 bases, with 15 bases between. Germline assignment: CDR1 SGHAT and CDR2 FQDESV (reference sequence). This CDR3 spans 14 amino acids. CDR3 DNA sequence: TGTGCCAGCAGCCCTTCTCGGGTTCTTTACGAGCAGTACTTC. This translates into CASSPSRVLYEQYF.

The V gene is TRBV7-2, the J gene TRBJ1-1; TRBD1 agrees at 7 bases. CDR3 length equals 15 residues. Germline-derived CDR1 and CDR2 are SGHTA and FQGNSA. V lost 1 base and J lost 0; bases outside the gene matches: 2. The DNA for the CDR3 is TGTGCCAGCAGCTTAGGGGGACAGATGAACACTGAAGCTTTCTTT. As protein: CASSLGGQMNTEAFF. Based on the CDR3 plus reference TRBV7-2 and TRBJ1-1, the full variable domain is GAGVSQSPSNKVTEKGKDVELRCDPISGHTALYWYRQSLGQGLEFLIYFQGNSAPDKSGLPSDRFSAERTGGSVSTLTIQRTQQEDSAVYLCASSLGGQMNTEAFFGQGTRLTVV.

V is TRBV6-5 and J is TRBJ1-4, with D uncertain. This CDR3 is built from 11 residues. The ends were cut back, 6 bases at V and 10 bases at J, with 9 bases in the middle. Germline CDR1 and CDR2: MNHEY and SVGAGI. The CDR3 is CASSLTGKLFF. The CDR3 DNA reads as TGTGCCAGCAGCCTCACCGGAAAACTGTTTTTT.

The V call is TRBV19, the J call TRBJ2-7, with 11 bases identical to TRBD1. The ends lost 7 bases at V and 4 bases at J; junction bases unmatched: 12. Germline loops: CDR1 LNHDA, CDR2 SQIVND (reference sequence). The CDR3 runs to 16 residues. Written as DNA, the CDR3 is TGTGCCAGTACCGCCCCTGAGGGACAGGGGGTTTACGAGCAGTACTTC. Its translation is CASTAPEGQGVYEQYF.

The chain couples TRBV19 to TRBJ1-1, with 9 bases that match TRBD1. CDR3 length equals 13 residues. After removal of 6 bases from V and 5 bases from J, the junction contained 4 bases not matched to a gene. Germline V gene data show CDR1 as LNHDA and CDR2 as SQIVND (reference sequence). The CDR3 loop is CASSPQGATEAFF. As DNA, the CDR3 is TGTGCCAGTAGCCCACAGGGGGCTACTGAAGCTTTCTTT.

This chain links TRBV27 with TRBJ2-2; a weak D match, TRBD1 (6 bases). The CDR3 consists of 15 residues. Germline V gene sequence: CDR1 MNHEY, CDR2 SMNVEV (reference sequence). V was trimmed by 6 bases and J by 2 bases, leaving 13 bases between them. The CDR3 DNA reads as TGTGCCAGCAGCCCCAGGGGTTCTAACACCGGGGAGCTGTTTTTT. Protein sequence: CASSPRGSNTGELFF.

This clone has more than one count but fewer than ten. The rearrangement joins TRBV5-8 to TRBJ1-2, with no clear D. Germline V CDR1 and CDR2: SGHTS, YDEGEE. The CDR3 has 11 residues. V dropped 4 bases and J dropped 4 bases, with 5 bases sitting between them. DNA for the CDR3: TGTGCCAGCAGCAGCCCCTATGGCTACACCTTC. Its protein product is CASSSPYGYTF.

This chain links TRBV7-2 with TRBJ1-1; 7 bases line up with TRBD1. Germline V gives CDR1 SGHTA, CDR2 FQGNSA. The V segment lost 1 base and the J segment 9 bases; nucleotides outside the gene matches: 8. The CDR3 runs to 14 residues. In nucleotides, the CDR3 is TGTGCCAGCAGCTTAGATACAGGGGCCAGACAAGCTTTCTTT. Protein: CASSLDTGARQAFF.

The rearrangement links TRBV6-5 to TRBJ2-5, with D possibly TRBD1 on 6 matching bases. The germline V gene has CDR1 MNHEY and CDR2 SVGAGI. V dropped 5 bases and J dropped 5 bases, with 12 bases sitting between them. The CDR3 contains 13 residues. The CDR3 sequence: CASSLQGSETQYF. In DNA form, the CDR3 reads TGTGCCAGCAGTCTACAGGGATCGGAGACCCAGTACTTC.

The chain recombines TRBV4-3 with TRBJ1-4, with D tentatively TRBD1 (6 bases). V was pared by 0 bases and J by 7 bases, with 15 bases between. The CDR3 contains 16 residues. Germline V lookup: CDR1 LGHNA, CDR2 YSLEER. The CDR3 spells CASSQDLMGASEKLFF. Here the CDR3 DNA reads TGCGCCAGCAGCCAAGATCTTATGGGGGCCAGTGAAAAACTGTTTTTT.

The chain uses TRBV6-2 or TRBV6-3 and TRBJ1-1, with D possibly matching TRBD1 (5 bases). CDR1 is MNHEY, CDR2 SVGEGT, per germline. This CDR3 is 12 amino acids long. Between the trimmed V and J ends, which lost 6 bases and 5 bases, there was a span of 10 bases. The CDR3 here is CASSRRQTEAFF. The CDR3 bases are TGTGCCAGCAGCCGTCGACAGACTGAAGCTTTCTTT.

The chain is built from TRBV4-3 and TRBJ1-2; 7 bases align to TRBD1. CDR1 LGHNA and CDR2 YSLEER come from the germline V gene. With 3 bases clipped from V and 3 bases from J, the junction kept 4 bases outside the gene matches. The CDR3 sequence is 14 residues long. CDR3 amino acids: CASSHVDRDYGYTF. The CDR3 nucleotides are TGCGCCAGCAGCCACGTCGACAGGGACTATGGCTACACCTTC.

V usage is TRBV5-1 and J usage is TRBJ1-4, with D maybe TRBD1 (5 bases). The CDR3 consists of 15 residues. Trimming took 3 bases from V and 0 from J, leaving 9 bases between them. From germline, CDR1 is SGHRS and CDR2 YFSETQ. CDR3 in amino acids: CASSSTGSTNEKLFF. CDR3 in DNA: TGCGCCAGCAGCTCTACAGGATCAACTAATGAAAAACTGTTTTTT. Full variable domain (rest looked up from reference TRBV5-1 and TRBJ1-4): KAGVTQTPRYLIKTRGQQVTLSCSPISGHRSVSWYQQTPGQGLQFLFEYFSETQRNKGNFPGRFSGRQFSNSRSEMNVSTLELGDSALYLCASSSTGSTNEKLFFGSGTQLSVL.

A single count supports this clone. The chain uses TRBV7-8 and TRBJ1-5; TRBD1 is a possible D gene (6 bases). Germline CDR1 and CDR2: SGHVS and FQNEAQ. Between the trimmed V and J ends, which lost 4 bases and 0 bases, there was a span of 16 bases. CDR3 size: 17 residues. CDR3 in DNA: TGTGCCAGCAGCTCAACAGGGAGTCGGCGTAGCAATCAGCCCCAGCATTTT. It specifies CASSSTGSRRSNQPQHF.